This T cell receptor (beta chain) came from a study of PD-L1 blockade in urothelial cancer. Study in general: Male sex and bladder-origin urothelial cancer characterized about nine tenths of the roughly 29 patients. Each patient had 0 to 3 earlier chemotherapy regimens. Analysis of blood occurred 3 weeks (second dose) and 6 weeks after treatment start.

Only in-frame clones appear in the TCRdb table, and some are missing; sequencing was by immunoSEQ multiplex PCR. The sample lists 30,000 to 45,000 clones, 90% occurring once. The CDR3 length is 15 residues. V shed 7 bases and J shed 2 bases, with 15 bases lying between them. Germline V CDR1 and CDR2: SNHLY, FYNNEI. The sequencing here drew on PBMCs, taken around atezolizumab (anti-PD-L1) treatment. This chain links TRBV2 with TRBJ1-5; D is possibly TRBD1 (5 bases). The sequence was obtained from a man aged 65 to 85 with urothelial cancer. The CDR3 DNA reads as TGTGCCAGCACCACGGGGGTCGAGGGCAATCAGCCCCAGCATTTT. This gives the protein CASTTGVEGNQPQHF.